This TCR beta chain was captured by sequencing in a study of memory B cells and T cells in multiple sclerosis (dated by TCRdb to 2016 to 2019). About the investigation overall: The study compared TCR beta repertoires of autoproliferating peripheral T cells with brain lesion-infiltrating T cells in multiple sclerosis patients. TCR sequencing included a couple of multiple sclerosis patients for whom either brain lesions at autopsy or brain-infiltrating cells from biopsy were available.

After stimulus-free culture of CFSE-labeled PBMCs, the autoproliferating (CFSEdim) and non-proliferating (CFSEhi) T cell fractions were sequenced separately. In total, under 55 million CFSE-labeled PBMCs were cultured without stimulus for 7 days, after which replicate wells were pooled. PBMCs were labeled with 0.5 uM CFSE and were cultured without exogenous stimuli in serum-free AIM-V medium. PBMCs were isolated by Ficoll density gradient centrifugation and were cryopreserved before use. Live 7-AAD-negative cells were sorted on a FACSAria III, washed with PBS, and frozen at -80 degrees C as dry pellets. What the study reported, not specific to this receptor: Clone-set sizes differed between compartments, which influenced counts of shared clonotypes and required normalization.

In the case of this clone: The clone's antigen remains unknown. Base-call qualities are not available, and no considerably larger clone is one nucleotide away.

The CDR3 measures 14 amino acids from cysteine to phenylalanine. The sequence is cut down to CDR3 DNA, 42 bases in frame from base 1. CDR1 and CDR2, per the germline V gene, are SGDLS and YYNGEE. The trim is 0 bases for V and 2 bases for J, with a gap of 9 bases between the germline ends. Genomic DNA was extracted, and the immunoSEQ Platform was used to amplify TCRbeta CDR3 regions from that DNA. The immunoSEQ assay combined multiplex PCR with high-throughput sequencing and a vendor bioinformatics pipeline. As for the authors' bioinformatics: Non-productive sequences and CDR3s shorter than 4 amino acids were excluded, and clonotype frequencies were recalculated for each sample. In immunoSEQ Analyzer 2.0, a clonotype counted as shared when the CDR3 amino acid, V gene and J gene sequences were identical. Repertoire overlap was normalized by dividing shared clonotype counts by the product of both clone-set sizes, with the result scaled by 1000 into arbitrary units. This immuneACCESS table, as held by TCRdb, lists in-frame sequences with V and J called but not all clones. Of the missing ones, under half trace to an unresolved V gene in checked studies; the others have no known cause. V, J and clone size are taken as reported in that table, and D and trimming were inferred from the DNA itself. This sample comprises about 32,000 clones, approximately 85% of them detected only once. Of the sample, less than 3% falls within the top ten clones.

The receptor was derived from a human donor with multiple sclerosis. Sequencing used PBMCs from blood kept in culture. The sequence is built from TRBV9 and TRBJ2-7; tentative D gene TRBD1, with 6 bases matching. The DNA sequence is TGTGCCAGCAGCGTAGGCGGACAGCCCTACGAGCAGTACTTC. It encodes CASSVGGQPYEQYF.